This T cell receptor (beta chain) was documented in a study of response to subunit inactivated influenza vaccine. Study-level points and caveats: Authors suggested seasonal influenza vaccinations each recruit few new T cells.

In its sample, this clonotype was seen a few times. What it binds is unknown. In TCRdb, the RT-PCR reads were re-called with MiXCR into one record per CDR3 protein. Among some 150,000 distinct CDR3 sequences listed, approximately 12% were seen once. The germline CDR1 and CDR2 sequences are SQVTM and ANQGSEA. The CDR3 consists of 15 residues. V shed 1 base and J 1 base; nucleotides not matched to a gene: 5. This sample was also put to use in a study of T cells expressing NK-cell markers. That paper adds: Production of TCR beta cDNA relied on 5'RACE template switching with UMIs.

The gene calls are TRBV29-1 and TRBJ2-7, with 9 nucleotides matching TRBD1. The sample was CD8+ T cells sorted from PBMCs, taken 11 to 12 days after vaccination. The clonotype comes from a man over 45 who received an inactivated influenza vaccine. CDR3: CSVEAVGQGSYEQYF. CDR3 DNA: TGCAGCGTTGAAGCCGTGGGACAGGGTTCCTACGAGCAGTACTTC.